This T cell receptor (beta chain) was documented in a study of early T cells in non-severe SARS-CoV-2 infection (dated by TCRdb to the early 2020s). With respect to the entire study: Bulk RNA from unsorted whole blood was used for TCR sequencing, so alpha and beta chains could not be paired. What the research found in general, with its limitations: Matching against VDJdb was skewed toward anti-spike CD8 responses, likely underestimated virus-specific expansions, and missed private and CD4 specificities.

To prepare the library, 5' RACE was applied. The sample was run on a NextSeq 500. The TCR library protocol attached unique molecular identifiers to individual cDNA molecules to correct for sequencing error and PCR bias. Both TCR alpha and beta chains were sequenced, and tight co-correlation was observed between alpha and beta sequence abundances in each sample. From the authors' description of their analysis: Decombinator V4 was used to perform V gene, J gene and CDR3 annotation of TCR sequences. TCRs were defined as expanded if a significant change between any two time points was detected under a Poisson model with p below 0.0001. TCR abundances were normalised to the total number of TCRs sequenced per sample and expressed as counts per million. TRAV1-2 paired with TRAJ12, TRAJ20 or TRAJ33 defined MAIT TCRs, while TRAV10 paired with TRAJ18 defined iNKT TCRs. A search of VDJdb, accessed on 1 November 2021, was run for TCRs annotated to CMV, EBV and SARS-CoV-2, with TCRs annotated for multiple antigens excluded. The public reads were quality trimmed at Q25 with fastp and then assembled into clones with MiXCR by TCRdb, keeping productive beta chains. Each entry merges the rows of one CDR3 protein and shows their most common DNA and genes. The V and J calls, along with clone size, are taken from TCRdb and not from the paper's own processing. The sample contains some 88,000 distinct CDR3 sequences, roughly 15% of them found a single time. The ten top clones hold 5.1% of the sample.

At least ten counts were recorded for this clonotype. Its antigen is unknown. Nothing much larger sits one base from this clone, and base qualities are not available. Per the germline V gene, KGHSH is the CDR1 and LQKENI is the CDR2. The CDR3 runs 13 amino acids, cysteine and phenylalanine included. Only the CDR3 DNA is retained, 39 bases long and in frame from the first base. Between the V and J ends, shortened by 5 bases and 7 bases respectively, the junction contains 13 bases. This was a case-control study nested in a cohort of healthcare workers in London, UK, who had nasopharyngeal swab PCR tests and blood samples taken every week. Between 23 and 31 March 2020, the week of the UK lockdown, healthcare workers were enrolled and then followed up weekly for as long as 16 weeks.

Recombination linked TRBV18 to TRBJ2-3; tentative D gene TRBD1, with 5 bases matching. The sequence derives from an adult who was a healthcare worker with PCR-confirmed SARS-CoV-2 infection or an uninfected control (not recorded which). The material was whole blood, obtained at baseline. The nucleotide sequence reads TGTGCCAGCTCAGGGGCCGGCATAAATACGCAGTATTTT. This is translated as CASSGAGINTQYF.